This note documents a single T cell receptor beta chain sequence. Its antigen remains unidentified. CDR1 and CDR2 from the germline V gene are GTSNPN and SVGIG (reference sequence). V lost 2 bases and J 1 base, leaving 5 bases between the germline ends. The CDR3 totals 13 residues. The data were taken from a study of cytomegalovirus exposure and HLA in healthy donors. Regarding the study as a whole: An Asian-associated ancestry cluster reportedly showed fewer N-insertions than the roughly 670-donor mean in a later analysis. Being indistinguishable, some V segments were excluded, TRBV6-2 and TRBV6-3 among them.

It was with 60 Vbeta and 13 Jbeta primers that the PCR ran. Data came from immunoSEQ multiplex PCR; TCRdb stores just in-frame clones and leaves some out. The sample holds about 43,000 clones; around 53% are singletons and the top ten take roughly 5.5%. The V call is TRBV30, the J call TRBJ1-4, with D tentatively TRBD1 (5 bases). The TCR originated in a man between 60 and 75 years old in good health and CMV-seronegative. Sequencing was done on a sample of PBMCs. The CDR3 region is CAWSTGTNEKLFF. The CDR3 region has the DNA TGTGCCTGGAGTACAGGAACTAATGAAAAACTGTTTTTT.